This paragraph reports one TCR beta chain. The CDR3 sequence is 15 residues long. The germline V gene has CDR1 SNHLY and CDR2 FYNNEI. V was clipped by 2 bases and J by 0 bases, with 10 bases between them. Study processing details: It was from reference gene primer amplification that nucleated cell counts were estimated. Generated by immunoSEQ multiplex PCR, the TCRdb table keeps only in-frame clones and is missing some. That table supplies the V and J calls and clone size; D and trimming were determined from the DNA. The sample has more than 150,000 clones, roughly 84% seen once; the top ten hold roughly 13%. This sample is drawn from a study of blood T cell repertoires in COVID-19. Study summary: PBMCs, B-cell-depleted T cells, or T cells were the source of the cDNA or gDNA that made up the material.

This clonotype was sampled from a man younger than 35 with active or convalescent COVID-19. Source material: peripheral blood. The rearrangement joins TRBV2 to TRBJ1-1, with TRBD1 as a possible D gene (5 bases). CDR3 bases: TGTGCCAGCAGTGAAATAGAGACAGTGAACACTGAAGCTTTCTTT. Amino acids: CASSEIETVNTEAFF. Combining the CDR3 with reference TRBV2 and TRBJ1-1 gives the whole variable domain EPEVTQTPSHQVTQMGQEVILRCVPISNHLYFYWYRQILGQKVEFLVSFYNNEISEKSEIFDDQFSVERPDGSNFTLKIRSTKLEDSAMYFCASSEIETVNTEAFFGQGTRLTVV.